This note documents a single T cell receptor beta chain sequence. The antigen is unknown. This sample was included in a study of cytomegalovirus exposure and HLA in healthy donors. Study context: Samples from HLA-typed donors yielded approximately 88 million unique TCRs in an early data release.

This PCR relied on a set of 60 Vbeta primers and 13 Jbeta primers. Per the original data handling: A later analysis tallied some 80 million unique TCR beta chains, 9.5 million to 14 million of them shared. TCRdb keeps only in-frame clones here, not all; method: immunoSEQ multiplex PCR. Clone size and V and J calls were adopted from that table, with D and trimming inferred from the DNA. The table lists 73,000 or so clones, 81% of them singletons. Study results and caveats: A later analysis found common viral pathogens apparently linked to several of the most significant clusters.

This CDR3 has 16 amino acids. Germline V gene lookup returns CDR1 SGHTA and CDR2 FQGNSA. Germline trimming cut 1 base from V and 9 bases from J; bases unmatched to any gene: 11. The receptor was derived from a human donor in good health. Sequenced sample: PBMCs. The chain carries TRBV7-2 and TRBJ2-1; 8 bases fit TRBD2. CDR3 nucleotide sequence: TGTGCCAGCAGCTTAGGCCCTAGCGGGCGCTCCCGTGAGCAGTTCTTC. Protein sequence: CASSLGPSGRSREQFF.